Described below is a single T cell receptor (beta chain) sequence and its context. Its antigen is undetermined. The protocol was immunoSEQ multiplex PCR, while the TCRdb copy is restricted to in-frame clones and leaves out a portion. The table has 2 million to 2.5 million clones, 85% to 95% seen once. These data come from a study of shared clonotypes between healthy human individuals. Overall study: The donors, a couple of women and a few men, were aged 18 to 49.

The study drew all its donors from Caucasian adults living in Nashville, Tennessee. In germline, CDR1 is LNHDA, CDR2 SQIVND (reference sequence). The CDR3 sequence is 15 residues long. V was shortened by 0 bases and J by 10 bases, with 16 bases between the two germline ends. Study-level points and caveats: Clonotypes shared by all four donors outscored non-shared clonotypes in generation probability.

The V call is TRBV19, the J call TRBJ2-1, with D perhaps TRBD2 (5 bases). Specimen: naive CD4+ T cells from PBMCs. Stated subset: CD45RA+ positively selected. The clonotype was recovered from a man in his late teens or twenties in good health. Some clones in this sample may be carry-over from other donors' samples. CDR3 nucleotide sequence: TGTGCCAGTAGTATAGATCTTCTAGACTACCTCGAGCAGTTCTTC. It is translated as CASSIDLLDYLEQFF.